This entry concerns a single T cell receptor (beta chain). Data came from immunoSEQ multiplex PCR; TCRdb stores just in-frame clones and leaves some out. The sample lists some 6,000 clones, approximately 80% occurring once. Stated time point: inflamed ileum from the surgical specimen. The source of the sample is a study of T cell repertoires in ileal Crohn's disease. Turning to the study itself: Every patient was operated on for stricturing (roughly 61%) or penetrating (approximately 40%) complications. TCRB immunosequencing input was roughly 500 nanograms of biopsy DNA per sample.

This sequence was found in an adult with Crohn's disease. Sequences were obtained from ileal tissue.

Written as DNA, the CDR3 is TGTGCCAGCAGCTTAGTGATTAACAGGGCCAATCAGCCCCAGCATTTT. This codes for CASSLVINRANQPQHF. The chain joins TRBV7-3 to TRBJ1-5, with D possibly TRBD1 on 6 matching bases. Germline CDR1 is SGHTA and CDR2 is FQGTGA. This CDR3 has 16 residues. Trimming removed 2 bases from V and 3 bases from J, with 14 bases in between.